This entry lists 16 T cell receptor beta chains sequenced from one sample in a study of cytomegalovirus exposure and HLA in healthy donors (dated 2017 in TCRdb). The method behind the library was the immunoSEQ multiplex PCR assay. The multiplex PCR relied on a mix of 60 forward primers for TCR Vbeta segments and 13 reverse primers for TCR Jbeta segments. TCRdb obtained this table from immuneACCESS and retained in-frame rearrangements with V and J assigned. These tables miss some clones; where compared with another copy, unresolved V genes account for less than half of the shortfall, and the remainder is unexplained. This sample has about 94,000 clones in its table, and around two thirds of those were observed once. The leading ten clones occupy about 3.8% of the sample. The sequencing input was PBMCs. The origin of the receptors is a young man in good health and CMV-seronegative.

The chain joins TRBV2 to TRBJ1-1, with D tentatively TRBD1 (5 bases). Deletions cut 6 bases from V and 6 bases from J, with 14 bases between. The CDR3 spans 13 residues. CDR1 and CDR2 (germline): SNHLY, FYNNEI. The CDR3, as DNA: TGTGCCAGCAGACGCATCAAGGGGCCTGAAGCTTTCTTT. Translating gives CASRRIKGPEAFF.

This clone showed up just a few times. The V call is TRBV28, the J call TRBJ1-2; TRBD1 is a possible D gene (6 bases). CDR3 length equals 15 residues. Germline assignment: CDR1 MDHEN and CDR2 SYDVKM. The V and J ends lost 7 bases and 2 bases respectively, with 17 bases between them. The CDR3 loop reads CASMGRSQGNYGYTF. The CDR3, as DNA: TGTGCCAGCATGGGCAGGAGTCAGGGGAACTATGGCTACACCTTC.

The chain uses TRBV5-1 and TRBJ2-3, with 8 bases fitting TRBD1. CDR1 is SGHRS, CDR2 YFSETQ, per germline. The V gene end was trimmed by 1 base and the J gene end by 3 bases; junction bases not matched to a gene: 4. The CDR3 contains 15 residues. As DNA, the CDR3 is TGCGCCAGCAGCTTGCGGACAGGGAGGACAGATACGCAGTATTTT. Its translation is CASSLRTGRTDTQYF.

This clone has a single count. The V and J genes are TRBV5-1 and TRBJ2-5; tentative D call: TRBD2 (5 bases). The germline V gene has CDR1 SGHRS and CDR2 YFSETQ. Trimming left V 1 base short and J 2 bases short, with 12 bases between. The CDR3 has 15 residues. CDR3 in DNA: TGCGCCAGCAGCTTGAACGAGGGTCGGCAAGAGACCCAGTACTTC. Translating it yields CASSLNEGRQETQYF.

The V call is TRBV5-4, the J call TRBJ2-7; 10 bases are a match to TRBD1. Losses at the gene ends were 0 bases for V and 3 bases for J; bases not matched to a gene: 3. The germline V gene encodes CDR1 SGHNT and CDR2 YYREEE (reference sequence). This CDR3 contains 15 residues. The CDR3 spells CASSLGTGGNYEQYF. DNA for the CDR3: TGTGCCAGCAGCTTGGGGACAGGGGGTAACTACGAGCAGTACTTC.

The V call is TRBV9, the J call TRBJ1-2; D is undetermined. The germline V gene has CDR1 SGDLS and CDR2 YYNGEE. V was trimmed by 4 bases and J by 1 base, leaving 2 bases between them. The CDR3 runs to 11 residues. CDR3 bases: TGTGCCAGCAGCCTTAACTATGGCTACACCTTC. Translating it yields CASSLNYGYTF.

The gene calls are TRBV27 and TRBJ1-2, with D perhaps TRBD1 (6 bases). Trimming took 2 bases from V and 4 from J, leaving 14 bases between them. CDR1 and CDR2 from the germline V gene are MNHEY and SMNVEV (reference sequence). CDR3 length: 15 amino acids. The CDR3 region has the DNA TGTGCCAGCAGTTTAGTGGCAGGGGATTTCTATGGCTACACCTTC. Amino acids: CASSLVAGDFYGYTF.

The V and J genes are TRBV19 and TRBJ1-2; D perhaps matches TRBD1 (5 bases). Trimming removed 7 bases from V and 4 bases from J, with 10 bases in between. The CDR3 is 12 residues long. Germline CDR1 is LNHDA and CDR2 is SQIVND (reference sequence). The chain's CDR3 is CASKEGPYGYTF. The CDR3 nucleotides read TGTGCCAGTAAGGAGGGACCCTATGGCTACACCTTC. Together with reference TRBV19 and TRBJ1-2, the CDR3 gives the full variable domain: DGGITQSPKYLFRKEGQNVTLSCEQNLNHDAMYWYRQDPGQGLRLIYYSQIVNDFQKGDIAEGYSVSREKKESFPLTVTSAQKNPTAFYLCASKEGPYGYTFGSGTRLTVV.

The table lists this clone with a count of one. The CDR3 nucleotides are TGCGCCAGCAGTTTTCTAGCGGGCTCCTACAATGAGCAGTTCTTC. Its protein is CASSFLAGSYNEQFF. V usage is TRBV5-1 and J usage is TRBJ2-1; the match to TRBD2 covers 8 bases. CDR3 length: 15 amino acids. With 5 bases clipped from V and 0 bases from J, the junction kept 4 bases outside the gene matches. Germline-derived CDR1 and CDR2 are SGHRS and YFSETQ. The full variable domain, with the rest looked up from reference TRBV5-1 and TRBJ2-1, is KAGVTQTPRYLIKTRGQQVTLSCSPISGHRSVSWYQQTPGQGLQFLFEYFSETQRNKGNFPGRFSGRQFSNSRSEMNVSTLELGDSALYLCASSFLAGSYNEQFFGPGTRLTVL.

There are a few counts of this clone. In the same sample, other DNA sequences code for this CDR3. This chain links TRBV11-2 with TRBJ2-3, with 9 bases matching TRBD1. The CDR3 totals 15 residues. The trim removed 4 bases at V and 5 bases at J, leaving 7 bases unmatched. The germline CDR1 and CDR2 sequences are SGHAT and FQNNGV. CDR3 region: CASSSLQGALDTQYF. CDR3 bases: TGTGCCAGCAGCTCTCTACAGGGGGCTTTAGATACGCAGTATTTT.

The rearrangement links TRBV28 to TRBJ1-5; 12 bases fit TRBD1. Germline V lookup: CDR1 MDHEN, CDR2 SYDVKM. V lost 4 bases, J lost 3 bases, and 4 bases stayed unmatched. This CDR3 is built from 16 residues. Written as DNA, the CDR3 is TGTGCCAGCAGTTGGGGACAGGGGGCGTTCAATCAGCCCCAGCATTTT. This translates into CASSWGQGAFNQPQHF.

The gene calls are TRBV6-1 and TRBJ1-1, with no clear D. This CDR3 region has 15 residues. V was pared by 4 bases and J by 1 base, with 13 bases between. CDR1 and CDR2 (germline): MNHNS, SASEGT. Here the CDR3 DNA reads TGTGCCAGCAGTGGGGCCCCCAACAGGAACACTGAAGCTTTCTTT. It translates to CASSGAPNRNTEAFF.

This clone was counted between two and nine times. This rearrangement joins TRBV9 to TRBJ2-1, with 13 nucleotides matching TRBD2. This CDR3 has 16 amino acids. Germline V gives CDR1 SGDLS, CDR2 YYNGEE. J gave up 4 bases and V 4 bases, and 5 bases lay outside the gene matches. The CDR3 DNA follows: TGTGCCAGCAGCTTCCCGGGACTAGCGGGATACAATGAGCAGTTCTTC. Protein: CASSFPGLAGYNEQFF. Full variable domain (remainder filled in from reference TRBV9 and TRBJ2-1): DSGVTQTPKHLITATGQRVTLRCSPRSGDLSVYWYQQSLDQGLQFLIQYYNGEERAKGNILERFSAQQFPDLHSELNLSSLELGDSALYFCASSFPGLAGYNEQFFGPGTRLTVL.

This chain links TRBV6-5 with TRBJ2-1; D is ambiguous. The V end lost 6 bases, the J end lost 8 bases, and 17 bases lay between the germline ends. This CDR3 has 14 residues. Per germline, CDR1 MNHEY and CDR2 SVGAGI. The CDR3 here is CASSPVLGGDEQFF. Written as DNA, the CDR3 is TGTGCCAGCAGCCCTGTCCTAGGTGGTGATGAGCAGTTCTTC.

This clone occurred a few times. This rearrangement joins TRBV9 to TRBJ1-1; D unclear. Looked up from germline, CDR1 is SGDLS and CDR2 is YYNGEE. V was pared by 2 bases and J by 4 bases, with 21 bases between. This CDR3 spans 17 amino acids. CDR3: CASSVGWTYPTSTEAFF. The CDR3, as DNA: TGTGCCAGCAGCGTGGGGTGGACTTATCCCACAAGCACTGAAGCTTTCTTT.

This clone was picked up a small number of times. The CDR3 DNA follows: TGTGCCAGCAGCTTAGAAACGCGGTCAAGCCGGGACTTCACTGAAAAACTGTTTTTT. The encoded protein is CASSLETRSSRDFTEKLFF. This sequence joins TRBV7-9 and TRBJ1-4; TRBD1 might be the D (5 bases). The germline gives CDR1 SEHNR, CDR2 FQNEAQ (reference sequence). Trimming stripped 1 base from V and 7 bases from J, with 25 bases between. This CDR3 has 19 amino acids.